This T cell receptor (beta chain) is drawn from a study of Graves' ophthalmopathy and Graves' hyperthyroidism. Overall study results and limits: Blood shared most expanded thyroid clonotypes above 0.001 frequency.

This clonotype showed up many times. What it binds is unknown. RNA transcripts yielded amplified TCR beta CDR3 regions. First-round RT-PCR employed HTBI primers, with a second-round multiplex PCR after it. MiXCR was run by TCRdb on the multiplex PCR reads, yielding one entry per CDR3 protein. The repertoire holds a few hundred thousand distinct CDR3 sequences, approximately 21% seen once, with around 3.1% in the top ten. If patients had other autoimmune diseases, uncontrolled infections, pregnancy or lactation, they were excluded. Orbital computed tomography, thyroid ultrasound, TRAb, serum thyroxine and clinical symptoms formed the basis of diagnosis. From fresh peripheral blood, 8 to 10 ml in volume, the PBMCs were obtained. The sequencing sample was made of peripheral blood. This receptor was identified in a woman under 30 with stable Graves' hyperthyroidism.

Here the CDR3 reads CASSYSQTVDGYTF. DNA for the CDR3: TGTGCCAGCAGTTACTCCCAAACCGTGGATGGCTACACCTTC. The V call is TRBV6-2 or TRBV6-3, the J call TRBJ1-2; D uncertain. Trimming shortened V by 0 bases and J by 6 bases, and 11 bases separated the two germline ends. The germline V gene has CDR1 MNHEY and CDR2 SVGEGT. The CDR3 loop spans 14 amino acids.